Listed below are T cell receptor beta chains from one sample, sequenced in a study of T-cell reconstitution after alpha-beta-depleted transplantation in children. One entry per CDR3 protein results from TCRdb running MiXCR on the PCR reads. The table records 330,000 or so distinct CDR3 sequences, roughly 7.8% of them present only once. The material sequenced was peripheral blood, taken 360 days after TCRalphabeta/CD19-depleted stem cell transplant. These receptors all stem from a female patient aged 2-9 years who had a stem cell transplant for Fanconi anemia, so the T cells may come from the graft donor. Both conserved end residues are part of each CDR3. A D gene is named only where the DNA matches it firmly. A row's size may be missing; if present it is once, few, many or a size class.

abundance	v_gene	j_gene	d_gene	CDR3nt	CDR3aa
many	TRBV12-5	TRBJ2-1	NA	TGTGCTAGTGGTTCCACACTAACAGGGAATGAGCAGTTCTTC	CASGSTLTGNEQFF
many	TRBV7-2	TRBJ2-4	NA	TGTGCCAGCAGCTTAGTAGCCAAAAACATTCAGTACTTC	CASSLVAKNIQYF
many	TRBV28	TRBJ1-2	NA	TGTGCCAGCAGTTTAGTCCAGGGGCGGGTCTATGGCTACACCTTC	CASSLVQGRVYGYTF
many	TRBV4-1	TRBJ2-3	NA	TGCGCCAGCAGCCAAGGGTACGGGAGCCCCGACCACACAGATACGCAGTATTTT	CASSQGYGSPDHTDTQYF
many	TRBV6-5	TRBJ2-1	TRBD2	TGTGCCAGCAGTCCCTCCCTAGCGGGGGGGCGGGATGAGCAGTTCTTC	CASSPSLAGGRDEQFF
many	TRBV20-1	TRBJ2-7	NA	TGCAGTGCTAGAGATTATCAAGGCGACAACTACGAGCAGTACTTC	CSARDYQGDNYEQYF
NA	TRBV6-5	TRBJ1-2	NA	TGTGCCAGCCAGCCAGGGACAACAAACTATGGCTACACCTTC	CASQPGTTNYGYTF
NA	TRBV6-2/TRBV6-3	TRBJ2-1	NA	TGTGCCAGCAACATACGGGGTGGTATATTGGGTGAGCAGTTCTTC	CASNIRGGILGEQFF
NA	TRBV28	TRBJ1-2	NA	TGTGCCAGCCGGAGACCCTACTACTATGGCTACACCTTC	CASRRPYYYGYTF
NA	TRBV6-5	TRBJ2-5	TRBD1	TGTGCCAGCAGTTACGAGGGGGCCGGGAAGACCCAGTACTTC	CASSYEGAGKTQYF
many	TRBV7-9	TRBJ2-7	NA	TGTGCCAGCAGTGCACCGGGACCGGTATACGAGCAGTACTTC	CASSAPGPVYEQYF
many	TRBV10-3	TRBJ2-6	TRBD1	TGTGCCATCAGTGAGGGTCCGACAGGGGTTACTCTCGTCCTGACTTTC	CAISEGPTGVTLVLTF
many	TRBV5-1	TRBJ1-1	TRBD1	TGCGCCAGCAGCCCGCGACAGGGACTGAACACTGAAGCTTTCTTT	CASSPRQGLNTEAFF
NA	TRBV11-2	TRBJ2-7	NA	TGTGCCAGCAGCGCGAACAACCGGGACGGCTTACAGTACTTC	CASSANNRDGLQYF
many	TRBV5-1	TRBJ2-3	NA	TGCGCCAGCAGCTTGAACGGGGGAGGCACAGATACGCAGTATTTT	CASSLNGGGTDTQYF
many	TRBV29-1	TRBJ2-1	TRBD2	TGCAGCGTTGATCACGGACTAGCGGGGGGGAGCTCCTACAATGAGCAGTTCTTC	CSVDHGLAGGSSYNEQFF
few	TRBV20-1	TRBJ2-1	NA	TGCAGTGCTAGTTCTCCTGACTCGAGGCAGCAGTTCTTC	CSASSPDSRQQFF
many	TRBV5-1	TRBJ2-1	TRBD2	TGCGCCAGCAGCCAGAGCGGGGGGGCAAGGGATGAGCAGTTCTTC	CASSQSGGARDEQFF
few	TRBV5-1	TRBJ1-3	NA	TGCGCCAGCAGCTTTAGGGAGTTCAGCTCTGGAAACACCATATATTTT	CASSFREFSSGNTIYF
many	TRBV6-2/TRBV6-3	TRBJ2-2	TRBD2	TGTGCCAGCAGGCTTAGCGGGGGGCACACCGGGGAGCTGTTTTTT	CASRLSGGHTGELFF
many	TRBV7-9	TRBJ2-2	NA	TGTGCCAGCAGCTTAGCGAGGACAGTTACCGGGGAGCTGTTTTTT	CASSLARTVTGELFF
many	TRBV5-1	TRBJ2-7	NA	TGCGCCAGCAGCTTGGTAAGGCCTAACAACTACGAGCAGTACTTC	CASSLVRPNNYEQYF
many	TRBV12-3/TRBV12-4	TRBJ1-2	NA	TGTGCCAGCAGTCCAACAGGCTCGAGTGGCTACACCTTC	CASSPTGSSGYTF
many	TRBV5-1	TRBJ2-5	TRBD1	TGCGCCAGCAGCCCGACAGGGTGGGAGACCCAGTACTTC	CASSPTGWETQYF
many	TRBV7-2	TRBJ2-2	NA	TGTGCCAGCAGCTTAGACGGATATGGCGGGGAGCTGTTTTTT	CASSLDGYGGELFF
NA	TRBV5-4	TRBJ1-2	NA	TGTGCCAGCAGCTTCAGGAGCTATGGCTACACCTTC	CASSFRSYGYTF
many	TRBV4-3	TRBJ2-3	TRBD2	TGCGCCAGCAGCCCCCTCCTAGCGGGCTTCACAGATACGCAGTATTTT	CASSPLLAGFTDTQYF
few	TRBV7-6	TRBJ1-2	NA	TGTGCCAGCAGCTTAAAGGCAGGGAACTATGGCTACACCTTC	CASSLKAGNYGYTF
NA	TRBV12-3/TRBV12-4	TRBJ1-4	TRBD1	TGTGCCAGCAGGGACTCCTCGACAGGGTACGGAGAAAAACTGTTTTTT	CASRDSSTGYGEKLFF
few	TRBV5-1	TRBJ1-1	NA	TGCGCCAGCAGCTTCGGGCCCTCGGGGGACACTGAAGCTTTCTTT	CASSFGPSGDTEAFF
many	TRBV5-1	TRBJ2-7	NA	TGCGCCAGCAGCGAACAGTCCTACGAGCAGTACTTC	CASSEQSYEQYF
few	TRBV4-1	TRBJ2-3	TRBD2	TGCGCCAGCAGCCGGAAGGCGGGGGAGTCCCCAGATACGCAGTATTTT	CASSRKAGESPDTQYF
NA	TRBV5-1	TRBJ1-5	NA	TGCGCCAGCAGCTTGACTGGGGGGCGAGATCAGCCCCAGCATTTT	CASSLTGGRDQPQHF
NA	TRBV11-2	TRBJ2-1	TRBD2	TGTGCCAGCAGCTTCTTGGGCGGGGGGGCCTACAATGAGCAGTTCTTC	CASSFLGGGAYNEQFF
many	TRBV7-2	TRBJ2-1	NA	TGTGCCAGCAGGCCTATGACACATTCCTACAATGAGCAGTTCTTC	CASRPMTHSYNEQFF
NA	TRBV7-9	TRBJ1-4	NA	TGTGCCAGCAGCCGGACAGTTTGGGGGGCCAATTTGCCTGATGAAAAACTGTTTTTT	CASSRTVWGANLPDEKLFF
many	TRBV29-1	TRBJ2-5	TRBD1	TGCAGCGGGAGACAGGGGAATCGAGAGACCCAGTACTTC	CSGRQGNRETQYF
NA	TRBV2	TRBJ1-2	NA	TGTGCCAGGGGGGTCGGGGGCTATGGCTACACCTTC	CARGVGGYGYTF
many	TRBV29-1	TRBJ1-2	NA	TGCAGCGTTGATTCGTCGGGAGGCTACACCTTC	CSVDSSGGYTF
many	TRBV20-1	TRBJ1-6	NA	TGCAGTGCTAGAAGGGGCCTTTGGTCCTATAATTCACCCCTCCACTTT	CSARRGLWSYNSPLHF